The T cell receptor (beta chain) under discussion was sequenced for a study of blood T cell repertoires in COVID-19. In the study overall: PBMCs, B-cell-depleted T cells, or T cells were the source of the cDNA or gDNA that made up the material.

V trimming: 1 base; J trimming: 7 bases; junction bases outside the gene matches: 4. The V gene's germline CDR1 is MNHEY and CDR2 SMNVEV (reference sequence). The CDR3 totals 13 residues. Participant reports of clinical history set cohort assignment. Two consecutive negative NP/OP PCR tests, clearance, or resolved symptoms defined Cohort 3 recovery. Authors' analysis steps: Using reference gene primer amplification, nucleated cell counts were estimated. TCRdb's copy holds only in-frame clones and misses some; the assay was immunoSEQ multiplex PCR. That table furnishes V, J and clone size, whereas the DNA furnished D and trimming. The sample shows fewer than 300,000 clones, approximately 90% of them seen only once.

This receptor was identified in a woman in her twenties or thirties who had recovered from COVID-19. Sequencing input: PBMCs or T cells enriched from blood (not recorded which). This chain links TRBV27 with TRBJ2-7; 7 positions match TRBD2. CDR3 loop: CASSLWGGREQYF. The CDR3 coding sequence is TGTGCCAGCAGTTTATGGGGGGGGAGGGAGCAGTACTTC.